This T cell receptor beta chain derives from a study of glioma-infiltrating T cells after dendritic cell vaccination. Study-level background: Three intradermal dendritic cell vaccine injections were given every two weeks.

Specified time point: after dendritic cell vaccination, including at tumor progression/relapse. Generated by immunoSEQ multiplex PCR, the TCRdb table keeps only in-frame clones and is missing some. The profile shows more than 70,000 clones, around 90% of them singletons. Germline CDR1 LGHNA, CDR2 YSLEER. J was trimmed by 6 bases and V by 5 bases; bases with no gene match: 10. The CDR3 contains 15 residues. The chain links TRBV4-3 to TRBJ1-2; TRBD1 aligns across 9 bases. The material was blood, obtained after dendritic cell vaccination. This receptor was taken from a human donor with glioblastoma. This chain's CDR3 is CASSKQQGAPDGYTF. The CDR3 DNA reads TGCGCCAGCAGCAAGCAACAGGGGGCGCCTGATGGCTACACCTTC.